This passage covers 11 T cell receptor beta chains from one sample sequenced in a study of control samples from healthy donors and cancer patients. Assay used: immunoSEQ multiplex PCR; TCRdb lists only in-frame clones, some missing. The sample shows 100,000 to 150,000 clones, 87% of them seen only once. The material sequenced was blood. The receptors were gathered from a man aged 18 to 35 in good health.

The chain carries TRBV2 and TRBJ1-2, with D possibly matching TRBD1 (5 bases). The CDR3 is 13 residues long. The germline V gene has CDR1 SNHLY and CDR2 FYNNEI. V was clipped by 7 bases and J by 7 bases, with 16 bases between them. This CDR3 reads CASIFRDAFGYTF. The CDR3 region has the DNA TGTGCCAGCATTTTCCGGGACGCGTTTGGCTACACCTTC.

J is TRBJ2-1 and V is TRBV5-1, with 8 bases fitting TRBD2. V dropped 4 bases and J dropped 7; count of bases not matched to a gene: 7. This CDR3 comprises 14 residues. Looked up from germline, CDR1 is SGHRS and CDR2 is YFSETQ. CDR3 protein: CASSPSGRGNEQFF. CDR3 nucleotide sequence: TGCGCCAGCAGCCCGAGCGGGAGAGGGAATGAGCAGTTCTTC.

The chain is built from TRBV19 and TRBJ2-7; 8 bases fit TRBD1. The trim removed 3 bases at V and 6 bases at J, leaving 4 bases unmatched. This CDR3 comprises 13 residues. Per germline, CDR1 LNHDA and CDR2 SQIVND (reference sequence). The CDR3 bases are TGTGCCAGTAGTATCCAGGGGGCGCCCGAGCAGTACTTC. Residues: CASSIQGAPEQYF.

This clone showed up just once. The rearrangement uses TRBV19 and TRBJ1-1; no reliable D call. This CDR3 spans 14 amino acids. Per germline, CDR1 LNHDA and CDR2 SQIVND (reference sequence). V shed 3 bases and J shed 8 bases, with 16 bases lying between them. CDR3 in amino acids: CASSIIVMDSEAFF. CDR3 DNA sequence: TGTGCCAGTAGTATTATTGTAATGGACTCCGAAGCTTTCTTT. Full variable domain (rest looked up from reference TRBV19 and TRBJ1-1): DGGITQSPKYLFRKEGQNVTLSCEQNLNHDAMYWYRQDPGQGLRLIYYSQIVNDFQKGDIAEGYSVSREKKESFPLTVTSAQKNPTAFYLCASSIIVMDSEAFFGQGTRLTVV.

This sequence joins TRBV10-2 and TRBJ2-7; tentatively, D is TRBD1 (5 bases). In germline, CDR1 is WSHSY, CDR2 SAAADI. The CDR3 spans 14 residues. V was trimmed by 8 bases and J by 2 bases, leaving 16 bases between them. The DNA for the CDR3 is TGCGCCAGCCTTAGGACATTGACCACCTACGAGCAGTACTTC. Its protein is CASLRTLTTYEQYF.

This chain connects TRBV9 to TRBJ1-4; 7 nucleotides agree with TRBD1. The germline gives CDR1 SGDLS, CDR2 YYNGEE. After removal of 4 bases from V and 4 bases from J, the junction contained 7 bases not matched to a gene. The CDR3 has 15 amino acids. The CDR3 DNA sequence: TGTGCCAGCAGCACCCGGACAGGTCATAATGAAAAACTGTTTTTT. Amino acid sequence: CASSTRTGHNEKLFF.

The rearrangement links TRBV19 to TRBJ1-1, with D perhaps TRBD1 (6 bases). Germline V gene data show CDR1 as LNHDA and CDR2 as SQIVND (reference sequence). CDR3 size: 17 residues. Deletions cut 6 bases from V and 1 base from J, with 21 bases between. Written as DNA, the CDR3 is TGTGCCAGTAGGATACAGGGTTGGGCGCGAGGGAACACTGAAGCTTTCTTT. Protein product: CASRIQGWARGNTEAFF. Together with reference TRBV19 and TRBJ1-1, the CDR3 gives the full variable domain: DGGITQSPKYLFRKEGQNVTLSCEQNLNHDAMYWYRQDPGQGLRLIYYSQIVNDFQKGDIAEGYSVSREKKESFPLTVTSAQKNPTAFYLCASRIQGWARGNTEAFFGQGTRLTVV.

In this sample, this clone turned up a few times. The rearrangement uses TRBV6-5 and TRBJ1-5; D not resolved. Germline CDR1 MNHEY, CDR2 SVGAGI. V was cut by 5 bases and J by 4 bases, with 3 bases left in between. The CDR3 contains 11 residues. The CDR3 loop is CASSQNQPQHF. The CDR3 DNA is TGTGCCAGCAGTCAAAATCAGCCCCAGCATTTT.

In its sample, this clone was seen a few times. This rearrangement joins TRBV30 to TRBJ2-1; D possibly corresponds to TRBD2 (5 bases). The CDR3 is 13 amino acids. The germline V gene encodes CDR1 GTSNPN and CDR2 SVGIG (reference sequence). Trimming pared 2 bases from V and 3 bases from J, leaving 8 bases between. The CDR3 protein is CAWSRGLYNEQFF. CDR3 nucleotide sequence: TGTGCCTGGAGTCGAGGGCTCTACAATGAGCAGTTCTTC.

This rearrangement joins TRBV5-1 to TRBJ1-1; D remains ambiguous. Trimming left V 2 bases short and J 3 bases short, with 11 bases between. This CDR3 has 14 residues. CDR1 SGHRS and CDR2 YFSETQ come from the germline V gene. CDR3 nucleotide sequence: TGCGCCAGCAGCTTTGGTACGGCCGACACTGAAGCTTTCTTT. Translated, it gives CASSFGTADTEAFF.

This clone was counted once. The chain is built from TRBV18 and TRBJ1-1, with TRBD1 identical over 10 bases. CDR3 length: 15 amino acids. V dropped 3 bases and J dropped 4; count of bases not matched to a gene: 5. CDR1 and CDR2 from the germline V gene are KGHSH and LQKENI. This CDR3 reads CASSPETGGITEAFF. CDR3 coding DNA: TGTGCCAGCTCACCGGAGACAGGGGGCATCACTGAAGCTTTCTTT.